This T cell receptor beta chain came from a study of post-analysis software for immune sequencing data. At the level of the study: Relapsing-remitting, secondary progressive and progressive-relapsing forms of multiple sclerosis all featured among disease courses. Study results and limitations: There was significantly lower normalized Chao1 diversity in multiple sclerosis patients than in controls. Comparison of patients with controls showed 4 to 6 TRBV segments more frequent in patients, TRBV5-6, TRBV5-1 and TRBV20-1 among them.

Libraries were made from TCR beta cDNA, and they carried unique molecular identifiers. T cells numbering about 0.9 to 10 million yielded cDNA molecules that totaled about 500,000. Each CDR3 protein gets one entry after TCRdb re-called the PCR reads with MiXCR. The data contain roughly 540,000 distinct CDR3 sequences, 30% to 40% of them singletons. Germline V lookup: CDR1 SGHTA, CDR2 FQGTGA. This CDR3 region has 16 residues. Remarks on this clonotype: What it binds is unknown. The junction and the germline gene differ at one end; a read error may be behind it.

This clonotype originated in a girl aged 2 to 17 with multiple sclerosis. Sequenced material: blood. This chain uses TRBV7-3 with TRBJ2-3; D remains unclear. CDR3 nucleotides: TGTGCCAGCAGCCTAACCGGAGCCGCTAGCACAGATACGCAGTATTTT. The encoded protein is CASSLTGAASTDTQYF. Together with reference TRBV7-3 and TRBJ2-3, the CDR3 gives the full variable domain: GAGVSQTPSNKVTEKGKYVELRCDPISGHTALYWYRQSLGQGPEFLIYFQGTGAADDSGLPNDRFFAVRPEGSVSTLKIQRTERGDSAVYLCASSLTGAASTDTQYFGPGTRLTVL.